The present T cell receptor beta chain was sequenced within a study of CXCR3-negative and CXCR3-positive naive CD8 T cells (dated 2019 in TCRdb). Background on the whole study: In total, some 150 million TRB reads were obtained, corresponding to roughly 1.5 +/- 0.3 million reads per library. Diversity and physicochemical repertoire analyses were performed on about a dozen donors pooled from two independent experiments. The TRBV-TRBJ cluster analysis covered naive subsets from five or six donors and memory cells from 3 donors.

The paper's findings and limits, for the study overall: Comparably high repertoire diversity was found in both naive subsets, whereas much lower repertoire diversity was found in memory CD8+ T cells. Because surface CD5, which is linked to self-reactivity in mice, was comparable between the naive subsets, TCR interaction strength was also inferred from TRB CDR3 physicochemical properties. TRB CDR3s from CXCR3-positive naive cells showed higher hydrophobicity (lower Kidera factor 4), lower energy, and higher strength and volume indices than CXCR3-negative naive cells. Freshly isolated PBMCs were used for most assays because CXCR3 expression went down partially after cryopreservation. Similar TRBV-TRBJ usage was shown by naive CXCR3-negative and CXCR3-positive cells from the same donor, whereas distinct patterns were shown by memory cells.

A note on this clonotype: Its antigen remains unidentified.

TCRdb names NextSeq 550 as the instrument used. The Human TCR Profiling Kit (MiLaboratory) was used to make UMI-labeled 5' RACE TRB cDNA libraries. cDNA synthesis used the entire amount of extracted RNA, and PCR amplification then used the entire amount of cDNA produced. Libraries were prepared in parallel with an identical number of PCR cycles. Concerning the study's data processing: With a minimum of two reads required per UMI, MIGEC and MiXCR pulled out about 50,000 +/- 10,000 unique UMI-labeled TRB cDNA molecules from each library. An average of around 40,000 +/- 10,000 functional in-frame TRB CDR3 nucleotide clonotypes without stop codons was found per library. After downsampling to 5000 UMI-labeled TRB molecules per sample, diversity metrics such as normalized Shannon-Wiener and Chao1 were calculated in VDJtools. Clonotype-size-weighted physicochemical properties of the central five CDR3 residues (interaction energy, strength, volume and Kidera factor 4) were computed in VDJtools. TCRdb reprocessed the reads into one record per CDR3 protein sequence, lacking DNA. The V and J calls come from TCRdb's annotation, not from the publication. This sample's records show just under 65,000 distinct CDR3 sequences. The ten largest clones take up 4% to 5.5% of the sample.

For each CD8+ T cell subset, flow sorting was done in triplicate, and some 300,000 cells per subset went directly into RLT lysis buffer. Naive CD8+ T cells were defined stringently as CD45RO-CCR7+CD27+CD95- to exclude memory contaminants. Standard density gradient centrifugation was used to isolate peripheral blood mononuclear cells from buffy coats. Naive CXCR3-negative and CXCR3-positive CD8+ T cells were flow-sorted on a FACSAria III. Total RNA was extracted from sorted cells using an RNeasy Mini Kit. The specimen was naive CXCR3+ CD8+ T cells from blood. Read against the paper, the sample's cell subset or site label means: CD45RO-CCR7+CD27+CD95- naive CD8+ T cells expressing CXCR3 (TNR3+). This clonotype was obtained from a human donor in good health. Some clones in this sample may be carry-over from other donors' samples.

The CDR3 amino acid sequence is: CASTRTRSINNEQFF. The sequence is built from TRBV21-1 and TRBJ2-1; TCRdb indicates TRBD2, and absent DNA this call remains unverified. TRBV21-1 is tagged as a pseudogene. The cysteine opens and the phenylalanine closes a CDR3 of 15 amino acids. The DNA is unrecorded.